This passage covers 18 T cell receptor beta chains from one sample sequenced in a study of patients and donors after allogeneic stem cell transplantation. Each CDR3 protein is one row after TCRdb ran MiXCR on the RT-PCR reads. This sample has about 39,000 distinct CDR3 sequences, with roughly 30% found just once. The sample was blood, either unsorted or a sorted T cell fraction (not recorded which). These receptors all stem from a human donor who was either an allogeneic HSCT recipient or a stem cell or donor lymphocyte infusion donor (not recorded which). It is not recorded whose cells these are; they may come from a transplant donor.

This clonotype came up a few times. V usage is TRBV12-3 or TRBV12-4 and J usage is TRBJ2-1; 10 bases agree with TRBD2. This CDR3 region has 17 residues. V was clipped by 3 bases and J by 6 bases; unmatched bases: 11. The chain's CDR3 is CASSFASGSWGFNEQFF. The CDR3 DNA reads as TGTGCCAGCAGTTTTGCTAGCGGGAGTTGGGGCTTCAATGAGCAGTTCTTC.

This chain uses TRBV4-3 with TRBJ2-7; 12 bases align to TRBD2. Germline CDR1 and CDR2: LGHNA and YSLEER. Trimming removed 0 bases from V and 5 bases from J; junction bases left unmatched: 8. The CDR3 consists of 17 residues. CDR3 region: CASSQDETSGSIHEQYF. The CDR3 DNA reads as TGCGCCAGCAGCCAAGATGAGACTAGCGGGAGCATCCACGAGCAGTACTTC.

This clonotype has just a few counts. This chain links TRBV11-3 with TRBJ2-1, with 15 nucleotides matching TRBD2. The V segment lost 2 bases and the J segment 3 bases; nucleotides outside the gene matches: 8. The CDR3 consists of 19 residues. The V gene's germline CDR1 is SGHNT and CDR2 YENEEA. The CDR3 nucleotides are TGTGCCAGCAGCTTAAGTTTGGGACTAGCGGGAGGTCTCTACAATGAGCAGTTCTTC. It codes for CASSLSLGLAGGLYNEQFF.

This clonotype was detected only a few times. This sequence joins TRBV6-2 or TRBV6-3 and TRBJ2-7, with TRBD1 matching over 8 bases. This CDR3 contains 14 residues. V gave up 6 bases and J gave up 1 base; unmatched junction bases: 5. The V gene's germline CDR1 is MNHEY and CDR2 SVGEGT. Here the CDR3 DNA reads TGTGCCAGCAGCCTCAGGGGGCCGTCCTACGAGCAGTACTTC. The encoded protein is CASSLRGPSYEQYF.

CDR3 DNA: TGTGCCAGCAGCTCCCGAACAGAGACCCAGTACTTC. This encodes CASSSRTETQYF. The chain couples TRBV7-9 to TRBJ2-5, with D hard to call. The V gene lost 4 bases and the J gene lost 4 bases, with 7 bases spanning the gap. CDR1 SEHNR and CDR2 FQNEAQ come from the germline V gene (reference sequence). The CDR3 consists of 12 residues.

V and J are TRBV7-3 and TRBJ1-1; TRBD1 agrees at 7 bases. The germline gives CDR1 SGHTA, CDR2 FQGTGA. The J segment lost 2 bases and the V segment lost 5 bases, leaving 8 bases of the junction unmatched. The CDR3 extends over 15 amino acids. For the CDR3, the DNA is TGTGCCAGCAGCCCCACAGGGGCGGAAAACACTGAAGCTTTCTTT. It specifies CASSPTGAENTEAFF. Looking up the rest from reference TRBV7-3 and TRBJ1-1 gives the full variable domain: GAGVSQTPSNKVTEKGKYVELRCDPISGHTALYWYRQSLGQGPEFLIYFQGTGAADDSGLPNDRFFAVRPEGSVSTLKIQRTERGDSAVYLCASSPTGAENTEAFFGQGTRLTVV.

Ten or more counts support this clonotype. CDR3 DNA: TGTGCCAGCTCACCGACGAGTGTTATAGACACTGAAGCTTTCTTT. This sequence encodes CASSPTSVIDTEAFF. The V and J genes are TRBV18 and TRBJ1-1; no reliable D call. Germline V lookup: CDR1 KGHSH, CDR2 LQKENI. V was clipped by 3 bases and J by 3 bases, with 14 bases between them. The CDR3 covers 15 residues.

In this sample, this clonotype turned up a few times. The chain has TRBV4-1 and TRBJ1-5, with a possible D match to TRBD1 (5 bases). Germline V gene sequence: CDR1 MGHRA, CDR2 YSYEKL. Trimming shortened V by 3 bases and J by 3 bases, and 18 bases separated the two germline ends. CDR3 size: 17 residues. CDR3 DNA: TGCGCCAGCAGCCATAAATTTCCGGGACCACTCAATCAGCCCCAGCATTTT. Translating it yields CASSHKFPGPLNQPQHF.

The chain recombines TRBV11-2 with TRBJ1-1; 8 bases map to TRBD1. This CDR3 contains 13 residues. The V segment lost 6 bases and the J segment 4 bases; nucleotides outside the gene matches: 4. Looked up from germline, CDR1 is SGHAT and CDR2 is FQNNGV. This CDR3 reads CASRVTGGTEAFF. The CDR3 nucleotides read TGTGCCAGCAGGGTTACAGGGGGCACTGAAGCTTTCTTT. Filled out from reference TRBV11-2 and TRBJ1-1, the complete variable domain reads EAGVAQSPRYKIIEKRQSVAFWCNPISGHATLYWYQQILGQGPKLLIQFQNNGVVDDSQLPKDRFSAERLKGVDSTLKIQPAKLEDSAVYLCASRVTGGTEAFFGQGTRLTVV.

This clonotype was counted many times. This rearrangement joins TRBV4-2 to TRBJ1-4; D is possibly TRBD1 (6 bases). The V gene lost 0 bases and the J gene lost 0 bases, with 8 bases spanning the gap. From germline, CDR1 is LGHNA and CDR2 YNFKEQ. The CDR3 totals 16 residues. The CDR3 here is CASSQEYRATNEKLFF. CDR3 in DNA: TGTGCCAGCAGCCAAGAATACAGGGCAACTAATGAAAAACTGTTTTTT.

The chain is built from TRBV4-3 and TRBJ1-4; D is unresolved. Germline V gene data show CDR1 as LGHNA and CDR2 as YSLEER. This CDR3 has 16 amino acids. V dropped 0 bases and J dropped 0 bases, with 8 bases sitting between them. CDR3 amino acids: CASSQDFGATNEKLFF. CDR3 nucleotides: TGCGCCAGCAGCCAAGATTTCGGGGCAACTAATGAAAAACTGTTTTTT.

This clonotype has only a few counts. The chain uses TRBV4-2 and TRBJ1-6; D unresolved. Germline CDR1 reads LGHNA; CDR2 reads YNFKEQ. This CDR3 has 15 residues. Trimming took 5 bases from V and 7 from J, leaving 15 bases between them. The CDR3 region is CASSGVRGANSPLHF. CDR3 sequence (DNA): TGTGCCAGCAGCGGGGTCCGAGGTGCGAATTCACCCCTCCACTTT.

This rearrangement joins TRBV28 to TRBJ1-4; D not resolved. There are 14 residues in the CDR3. Per the germline V gene, CDR1 is MDHEN and CDR2 is SYDVKM. The V gene lost 6 bases and the J gene lost 3 bases, with 11 bases spanning the gap. The chain's CDR3 is CASRPGTANEKLFF. CDR3 nucleotides: TGTGCCAGCAGACCGGGAACCGCTAATGAAAAACTGTTTTTT.

The V call is TRBV7-2, the J call TRBJ2-2; D not resolved. Trimming left V 5 bases short and J 0 bases short, with 10 bases between. CDR1 SGHTA and CDR2 FQGNSA come from the germline V gene. This CDR3 contains 15 residues. The CDR3 region is CASSPIPPNTGELFF. CDR3 bases: TGTGCCAGCAGCCCCATACCTCCGAACACCGGGGAGCTGTTTTTT.

The rearrangement joins TRBV25-1 to TRBJ1-1, with D unclear. The V and J ends lost 0 bases and 4 bases respectively, with 9 bases between them. Germline V CDR1 and CDR2: MGHDK, SYGVNS. The CDR3 extends over 14 amino acids. The CDR3 loop is CASSEYGLGTEAFF. Written as DNA, the CDR3 is TGTGCCAGCAGTGAATACGGTTTGGGCACTGAAGCTTTCTTT.

This clonotype was seen many times. This rearrangement joins TRBV28 to TRBJ1-2; a possible D gene is TRBD1 (5 bases). The CDR3 consists of 14 residues. From germline, CDR1 is MDHEN and CDR2 SYDVKM. Trimming pared 3 bases from V and 4 bases from J, leaving 12 bases between. The CDR3 region is CASSLVSGSYGYTF. The CDR3 coding sequence is TGTGCCAGCAGTTTGGTTTCAGGGAGCTATGGCTACACCTTC.

This clonotype came up once. The chain links TRBV10-3 to TRBJ2-1; 8 nucleotides match TRBD2. CDR1 and CDR2 from the germline V gene are ENHRY and SYGVKD. The trim removed 2 bases at V and 5 bases at J, leaving 5 bases unmatched. CDR3 length: 15 amino acids. CDR3 nucleotide sequence: TGTGCCATCAGTGAGGTTAGCGGGAACCACAATGAGCAGTTCTTC. It is translated as CAISEVSGNHNEQFF.

This clonotype was detected many times. This chain connects TRBV20-1 to TRBJ1-1, with 8 bases matching TRBD1. The CDR3 is 14 residues long. V dropped 0 bases and J dropped 6; count of bases not matched to a gene: 6. CDR1 is DFQATT, CDR2 SNEGSKA, per germline (reference sequence). CDR3 sequence (DNA): TGCAGTGCTAGAGACGGGACAGGAAGAGCTGAAGCTTTCTTT. This encodes CSARDGTGRAEAFF.